The clone carrying this TCR beta chain was picked up many times. What it binds is unknown. This sample was taken from a study of T-cell reconstitution after alpha-beta-depleted transplantation in children. The library targeted TCRbeta and was prepared with unique molecular identifiers. TCRdb fed the PCR reads into MiXCR, producing one record per CDR3 protein. The profile shows about 260,000 distinct CDR3 sequences, around a tenth of them singletons. Findings and limits, study-wide: The authors attributed T-cell counts and diversity one year after transplant mostly to newly produced T cells. Reportedly, alpha-beta T cells present about two months post-transplant originated from several hundred expanded clones of graft origin. The study traced high day-60 TCRbeta diversity in some patients to surviving recipient T cells and thymic progenitors.

The material was peripheral blood, obtained 180 days after TCRalphabeta/CD19-depleted stem cell transplant. The sequence was obtained from a male patient aged 2-15 years who had a stem cell transplant for chronic granulomatous disease, so the T cells may come from the graft donor.

The CDR3 DNA sequence: TGCGCCAGCAGCTGGGGGGGAGGAGTTATGAACGAGCAGTACTTC. It encodes CASSWGGGVMNEQYF. The chain joins TRBV5-1 to TRBJ2-7, with 7 positions matching TRBD2. The CDR3 covers 15 residues. The junction had 11 bases not matched to a gene; V was cut back by 3 bases and J by 5 bases. The germline gives CDR1 SGHRS, CDR2 YFSETQ.